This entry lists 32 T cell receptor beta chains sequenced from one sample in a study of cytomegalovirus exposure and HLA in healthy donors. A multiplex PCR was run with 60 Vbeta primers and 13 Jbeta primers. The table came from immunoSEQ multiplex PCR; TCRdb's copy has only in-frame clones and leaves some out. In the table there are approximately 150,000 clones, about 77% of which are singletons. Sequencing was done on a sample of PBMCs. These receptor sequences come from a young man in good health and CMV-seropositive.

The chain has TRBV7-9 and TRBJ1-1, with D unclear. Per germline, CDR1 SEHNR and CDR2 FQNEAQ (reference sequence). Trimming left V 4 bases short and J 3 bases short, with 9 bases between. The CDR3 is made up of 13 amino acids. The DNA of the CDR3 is TGTGCCAGCAGCTCCGGTGAGGACACTGAAGCTTTCTTT. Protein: CASSSGEDTEAFF.

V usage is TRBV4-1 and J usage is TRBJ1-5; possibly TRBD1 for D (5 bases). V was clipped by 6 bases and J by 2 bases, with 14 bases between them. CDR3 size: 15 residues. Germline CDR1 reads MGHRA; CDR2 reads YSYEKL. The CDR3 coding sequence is TGCGCCAGCAGGGCTATCGACAGAGGCAATCAGCCCCAGCATTTT. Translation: CASRAIDRGNQPQHF.

The CDR3 sequence is CSVEGTTEQYF. For the CDR3, the DNA is TGCAGCGTTGAAGGGACAACAGAGCAGTACTTC. The V call is TRBV29-1, the J call TRBJ2-7; weak D call: TRBD1 (5 bases). The CDR3 is made up of 11 amino acids. The germline gives CDR1 SQVTM, CDR2 ANQGSEA. V lost 1 base to trimming and J lost 7 bases, with 8 bases between them.

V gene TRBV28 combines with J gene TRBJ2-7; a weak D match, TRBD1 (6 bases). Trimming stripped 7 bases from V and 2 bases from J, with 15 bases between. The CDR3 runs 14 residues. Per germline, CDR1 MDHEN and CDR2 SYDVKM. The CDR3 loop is CASTFQGSPYEQYF. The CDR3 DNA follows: TGTGCCAGCACCTTTCAGGGGTCCCCCTACGAGCAGTACTTC.

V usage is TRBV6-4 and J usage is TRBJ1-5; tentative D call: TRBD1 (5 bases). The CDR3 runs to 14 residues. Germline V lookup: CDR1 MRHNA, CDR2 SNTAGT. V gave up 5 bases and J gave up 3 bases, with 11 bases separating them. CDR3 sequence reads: CASSPQGNNQPQHF. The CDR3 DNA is TGTGCCAGCAGTCCCCAGGGTAACAATCAGCCCCAGCATTTT.

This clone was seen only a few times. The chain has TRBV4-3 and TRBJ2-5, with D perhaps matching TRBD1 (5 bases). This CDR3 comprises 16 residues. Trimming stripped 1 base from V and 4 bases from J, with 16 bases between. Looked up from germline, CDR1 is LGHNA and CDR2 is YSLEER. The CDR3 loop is CASSQAPPGSRETQYF. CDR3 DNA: TGCGCCAGCAGCCAAGCCCCCCCAGGGTCTAGAGAGACCCAGTACTTC.

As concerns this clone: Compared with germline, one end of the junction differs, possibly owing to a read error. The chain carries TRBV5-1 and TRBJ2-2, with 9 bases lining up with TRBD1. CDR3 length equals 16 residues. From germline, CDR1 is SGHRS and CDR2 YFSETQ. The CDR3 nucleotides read TGCGCCAGCAGCTTGCACACGGGACAGGGCCCCGGGAAGCTGTTTTTT. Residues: CASSLHTGQGPGKLFF.

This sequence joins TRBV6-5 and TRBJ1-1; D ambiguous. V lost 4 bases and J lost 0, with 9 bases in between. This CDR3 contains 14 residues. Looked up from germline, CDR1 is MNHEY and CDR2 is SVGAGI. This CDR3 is CASSSGSMNTEAFF. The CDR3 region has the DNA TGTGCCAGCAGTTCAGGATCTATGAACACTGAAGCTTTCTTT.

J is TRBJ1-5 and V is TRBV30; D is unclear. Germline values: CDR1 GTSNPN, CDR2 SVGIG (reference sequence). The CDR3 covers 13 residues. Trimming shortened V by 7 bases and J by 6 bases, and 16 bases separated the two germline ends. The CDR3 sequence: CASAEAGGQPQHF. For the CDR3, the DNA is TGTGCCTCCGCGGAAGCAGGAGGTCAGCCCCAGCATTTT.

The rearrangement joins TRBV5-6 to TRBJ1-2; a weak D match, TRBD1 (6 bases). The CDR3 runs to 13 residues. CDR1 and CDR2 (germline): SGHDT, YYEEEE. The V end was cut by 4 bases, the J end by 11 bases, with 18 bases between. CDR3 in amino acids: CASSPLSRDMYTF. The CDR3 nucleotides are TGTGCCAGCAGCCCTCTCTCCCGGGACATGTACACCTTC.

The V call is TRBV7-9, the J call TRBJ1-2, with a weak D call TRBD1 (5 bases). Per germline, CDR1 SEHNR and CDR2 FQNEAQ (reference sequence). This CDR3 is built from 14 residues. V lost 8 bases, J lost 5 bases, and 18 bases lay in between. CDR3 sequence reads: CASAPSGREYGYTF. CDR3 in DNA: TGTGCCAGCGCCCCTTCCGGCAGGGAATATGGCTACACCTTC.

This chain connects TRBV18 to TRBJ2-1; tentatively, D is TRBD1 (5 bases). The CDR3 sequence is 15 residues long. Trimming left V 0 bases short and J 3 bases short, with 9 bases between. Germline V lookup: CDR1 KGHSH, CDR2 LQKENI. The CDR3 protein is CASSPPPDNYNEQFF. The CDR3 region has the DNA TGTGCCAGCTCACCACCCCCGGACAACTACAATGAGCAGTTCTTC. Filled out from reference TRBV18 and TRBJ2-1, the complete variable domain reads NAGVMQNPRHLVRRRGQEARLRCSPMKGHSHVYWYRQLPEEGLKFMVYLQKENIIDESGMPKERFSAEFPKEGPSILRIQQVVRGDSAAYFCASSPPPDNYNEQFFGPGTRLTVL.

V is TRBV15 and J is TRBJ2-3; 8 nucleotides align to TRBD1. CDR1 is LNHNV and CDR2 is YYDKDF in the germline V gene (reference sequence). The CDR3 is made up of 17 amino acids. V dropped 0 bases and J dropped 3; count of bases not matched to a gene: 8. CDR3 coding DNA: TGTGCCACCAGCAGAGATCAATGGACAGGGCGAACAGATACGCAGTATTTT. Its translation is CATSRDQWTGRTDTQYF.

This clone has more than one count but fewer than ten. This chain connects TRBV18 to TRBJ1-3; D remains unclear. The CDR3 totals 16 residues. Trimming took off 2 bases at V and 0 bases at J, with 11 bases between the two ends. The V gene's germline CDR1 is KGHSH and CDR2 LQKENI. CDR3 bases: TGTGCCAGCTCACCAGAAACAGATAGCTCTGGAAACACCATATATTTT. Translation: CASSPETDSSGNTIYF. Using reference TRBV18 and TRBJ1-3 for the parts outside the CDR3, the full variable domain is NAGVMQNPRHLVRRRGQEARLRCSPMKGHSHVYWYRQLPEEGLKFMVYLQKENIIDESGMPKERFSAEFPKEGPSILRIQQVVRGDSAAYFCASSPETDSSGNTIYFGEGSWLTVV.

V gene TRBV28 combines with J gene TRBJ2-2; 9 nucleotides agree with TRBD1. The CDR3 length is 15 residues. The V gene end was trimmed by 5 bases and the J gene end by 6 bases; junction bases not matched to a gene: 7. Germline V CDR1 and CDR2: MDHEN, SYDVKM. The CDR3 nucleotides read TGTGCCAGCAGTAGTGGGACAGGGAAAGCCGGGGAGCTGTTTTTT. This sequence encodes CASSSGTGKAGELFF.

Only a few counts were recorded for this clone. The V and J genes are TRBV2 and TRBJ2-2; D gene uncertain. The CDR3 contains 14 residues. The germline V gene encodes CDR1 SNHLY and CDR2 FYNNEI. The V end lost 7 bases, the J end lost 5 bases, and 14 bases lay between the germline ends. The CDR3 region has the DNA TGTGCCAGCATCCCCGACTCCAATACCGGGGAGCTGTTTTTT. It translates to CASIPDSNTGELFF.

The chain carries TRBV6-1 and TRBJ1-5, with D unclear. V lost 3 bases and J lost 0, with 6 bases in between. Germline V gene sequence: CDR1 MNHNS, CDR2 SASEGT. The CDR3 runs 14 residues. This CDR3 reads CASSDTSSNQPQHF. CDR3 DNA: TGTGCCAGCAGTGACACCAGTAGCAATCAGCCCCAGCATTTT.

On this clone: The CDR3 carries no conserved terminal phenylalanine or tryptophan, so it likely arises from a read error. CDR3 in amino acids: CASPDRGRGRSPLHL. CDR3 bases: TGTGCCAGCCCTGACAGGGGGCGAGGAAGGTCACCCCTCCACCTT. J is TRBJ1-6 and V is TRBV6-7, with 10 positions matching TRBD1. TRBV6-7 has ORF status, its function being uncertain. V shed 8 bases, J shed 10 bases, and the junction held 11 bases outside the gene matches. The CDR3 spans 15 residues.

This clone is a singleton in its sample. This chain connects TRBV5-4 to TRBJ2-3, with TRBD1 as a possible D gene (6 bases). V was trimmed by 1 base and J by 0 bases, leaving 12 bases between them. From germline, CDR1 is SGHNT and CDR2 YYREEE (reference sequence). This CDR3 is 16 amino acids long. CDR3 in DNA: TGTGCCAGCAGCTTGCAGGGGCGATCTAGCACAGATACGCAGTATTTT. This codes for CASSLQGRSSTDTQYF.

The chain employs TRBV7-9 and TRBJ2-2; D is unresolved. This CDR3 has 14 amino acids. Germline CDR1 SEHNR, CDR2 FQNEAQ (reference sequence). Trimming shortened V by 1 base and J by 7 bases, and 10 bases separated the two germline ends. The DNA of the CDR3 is TGTGCCAGCAGCTTAGGGCAGGCTTTCGGGGAGCTGTTTTTT. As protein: CASSLGQAFGELFF.

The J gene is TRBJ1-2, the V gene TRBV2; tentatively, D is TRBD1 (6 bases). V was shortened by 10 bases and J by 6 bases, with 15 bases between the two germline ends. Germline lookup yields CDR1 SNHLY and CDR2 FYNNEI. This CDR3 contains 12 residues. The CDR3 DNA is TGTGCCACTAACGGGGGGCTCAATGGCTACACCTTC. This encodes CATNGGLNGYTF.

CDR3 DNA: TGTGCCAGCAGCCGCGACTTCACAGATACGCAGTATTTT. This encodes CASSRDFTDTQYF. The chain recombines TRBV28 with TRBJ2-3; D is uncertain. The V end was cut by 6 bases, the J end by 2 bases, with 9 bases between. CDR1 is MDHEN and CDR2 is SYDVKM in the germline V gene. The CDR3 spans 13 residues.

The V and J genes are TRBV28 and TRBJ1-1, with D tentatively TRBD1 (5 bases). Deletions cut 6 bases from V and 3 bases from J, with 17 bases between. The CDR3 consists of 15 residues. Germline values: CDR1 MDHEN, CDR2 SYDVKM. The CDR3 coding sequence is TGTGCCAGCAGCTATGATCCTCAGGGTTACACTGAAGCTTTCTTT. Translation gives CASSYDPQGYTEAFF.

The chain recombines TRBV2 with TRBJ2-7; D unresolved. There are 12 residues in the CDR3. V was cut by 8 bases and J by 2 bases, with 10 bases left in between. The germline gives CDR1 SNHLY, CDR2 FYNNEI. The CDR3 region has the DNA TGTGCCAGCCAAACAGTAACCTACGAGCAGTACTTC. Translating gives CASQTVTYEQYF.

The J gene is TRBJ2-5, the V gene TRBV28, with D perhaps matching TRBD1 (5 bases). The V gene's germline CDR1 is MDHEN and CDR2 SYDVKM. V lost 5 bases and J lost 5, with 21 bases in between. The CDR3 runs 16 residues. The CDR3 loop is CASSAGSGGARETQYF. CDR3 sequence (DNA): TGTGCCAGCAGTGCCGGGTCAGGTGGGGCCCGGGAGACCCAGTACTTC.

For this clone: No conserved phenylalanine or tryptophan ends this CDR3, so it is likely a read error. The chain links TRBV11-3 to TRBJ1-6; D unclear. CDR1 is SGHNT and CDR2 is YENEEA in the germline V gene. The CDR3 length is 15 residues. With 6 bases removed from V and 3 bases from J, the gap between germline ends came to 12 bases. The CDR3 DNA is TGTGCCAGCAGGCTCGAAGATGACTATAATTCACCCCTCCACCTT. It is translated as CASRLEDDYNSPLHL.

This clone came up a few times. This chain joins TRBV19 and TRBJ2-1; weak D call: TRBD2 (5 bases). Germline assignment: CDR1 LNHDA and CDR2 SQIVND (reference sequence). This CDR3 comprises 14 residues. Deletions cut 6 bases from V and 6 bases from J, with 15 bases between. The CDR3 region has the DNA TGTGCCAGTAGCCTCGGGATCTTCGGCAATGAGCAGTTCTTC. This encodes CASSLGIFGNEQFF. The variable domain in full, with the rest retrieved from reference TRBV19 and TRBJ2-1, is DGGITQSPKYLFRKEGQNVTLSCEQNLNHDAMYWYRQDPGQGLRLIYYSQIVNDFQKGDIAEGYSVSREKKESFPLTVTSAQKNPTAFYLCASSLGIFGNEQFFGPGTRLTVL.

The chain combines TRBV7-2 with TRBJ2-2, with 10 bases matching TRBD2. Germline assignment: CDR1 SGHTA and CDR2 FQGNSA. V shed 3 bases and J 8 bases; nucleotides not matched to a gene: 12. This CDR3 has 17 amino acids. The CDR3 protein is CASSLEVASGSKGELFF. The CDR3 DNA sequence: TGTGCCAGCAGCTTGGAAGTGGCTAGCGGGAGTAAGGGGGAGCTGTTTTTT.

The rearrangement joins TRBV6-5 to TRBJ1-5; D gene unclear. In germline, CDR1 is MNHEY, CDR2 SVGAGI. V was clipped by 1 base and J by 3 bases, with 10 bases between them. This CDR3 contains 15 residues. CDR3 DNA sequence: TGTGCCAGCAGTTACTTTCGCGGTGACAATCAGCCCCAGCATTTT. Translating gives CASSYFRGDNQPQHF.

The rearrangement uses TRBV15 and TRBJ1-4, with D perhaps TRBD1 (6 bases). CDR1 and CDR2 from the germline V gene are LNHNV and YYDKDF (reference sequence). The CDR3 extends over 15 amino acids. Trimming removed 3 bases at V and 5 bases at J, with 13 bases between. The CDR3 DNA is TGTGCCACCAGCAGCCACAGGGTGTCAAATGAAAAACTGTTTTTT. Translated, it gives CATSSHRVSNEKLFF.

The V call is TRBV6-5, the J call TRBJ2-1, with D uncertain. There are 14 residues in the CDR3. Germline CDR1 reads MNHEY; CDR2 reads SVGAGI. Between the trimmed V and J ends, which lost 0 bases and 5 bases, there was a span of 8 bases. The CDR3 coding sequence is TGTGCCAGCAGTTACTCGAGTAGTCACAATGAGCAGTTCTTC. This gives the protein CASSYSSSHNEQFF.

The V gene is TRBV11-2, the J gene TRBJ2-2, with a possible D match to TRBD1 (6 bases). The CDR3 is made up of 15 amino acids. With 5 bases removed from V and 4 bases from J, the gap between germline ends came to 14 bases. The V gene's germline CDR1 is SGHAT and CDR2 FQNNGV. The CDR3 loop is CASSPGQGTTGELFF. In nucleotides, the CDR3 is TGTGCCAGCAGCCCAGGCCAGGGGACCACCGGGGAGCTGTTTTTT.